Below, 21 T cell receptor beta chains from the same sample are listed, as sequenced in a study of blood T cells in healthy people across ages. Primers used in a second PCR of about 7 to 12 cycles were a sample-barcoded 5' primer and a J-beta primer mix. In TCRdb, the 5' RACE reads were re-called with MiXCR into one record per CDR3 protein. The sample gives roughly 570,000 distinct CDR3 sequences, about 26% of which show up once; around a sixth is in the top ten. The sequenced sample consisted of blood. These receptors originate from a woman in her 70s in good health.

V gene TRBV15 combines with J gene TRBJ1-4; D is ambiguous. V dropped 3 bases and J dropped 8 bases, with 13 bases sitting between them. The CDR3 totals 14 residues. The V gene's germline CDR1 is LNHNV and CDR2 YYDKDF (reference sequence). CDR3 bases: TGTGCCACCAGCAGCACCGTGATAGGGGAAAAACTGTTTTTT. Protein: CATSSTVIGEKLFF.

The chain recombines TRBV18 with TRBJ2-5, with D maybe TRBD1 (5 bases). The CDR3 is made up of 15 amino acids. V was cut by 7 bases and J by 5 bases, with 20 bases left in between. The germline V gene encodes CDR1 KGHSH and CDR2 LQKENI. The CDR3: CASFPGLGQQETQYF. In nucleotides, the CDR3 is TGTGCCAGCTTCCCTGGATTGGGGCAACAGGAGACCCAGTACTTC.

This clonotype was seen only a few times. The V call is TRBV2, the J call TRBJ1-2; 7 positions agree with TRBD1. The germline V gene encodes CDR1 SNHLY and CDR2 FYNNEI. There are 14 residues in the CDR3. Trimming took 7 bases from V and 0 from J; bases not matched to a gene: 5. The CDR3 coding sequence is TGTGCCAGCAATGACAGGGTAGCTAACTATGGCTACACCTTC. This gives the protein CASNDRVANYGYTF.

This clonotype was seen at least ten times. CDR3 region: CASAQGSSYNEQFF. The CDR3 DNA follows: TGTGCCAGCGCACAGGGTAGCTCCTACAATGAGCAGTTCTTC. This chain links TRBV25-1 with TRBJ2-1; maybe TRBD1 (6 bases). The CDR3 contains 14 residues. V lost 8 bases to trimming and J lost 0 bases, with 11 bases between them. Looked up from germline, CDR1 is MGHDK and CDR2 is SYGVNS.

This chain links TRBV6-4 with TRBJ2-2; TRBD2 matches at 11 bases. Per the germline V gene, CDR1 is MRHNA and CDR2 is SNTAGT. The CDR3 spans 16 residues. Germline trimming cut 4 bases from V and 4 bases from J; bases unmatched to any gene: 5. The CDR3 DNA follows: TGTGCCAGCAGTGGCGAAACTAGCGGGGGCACCGGGGAGCTGTTTTTT. Protein sequence: CASSGETSGGTGELFF.

The chain links TRBV20-1 to TRBJ2-5; D is undetermined. The J call may be incorrect, as the DNA end agrees better with TRBJ2-1. Germline CDR1 reads DFQATT; CDR2 reads SNEGSKA (reference sequence). The CDR3 consists of 13 residues. Written as DNA, the CDR3 is TGCAGTGCCAGACTGCCAACTCGGAATGAGCAGTTCTTC. The encoded protein is CSARLPTRNEQFF.

This clonotype appeared once. The chain couples TRBV7-2 to TRBJ1-3; D call uncertain. Between the trimmed V and J ends, which lost 6 bases and 8 bases, there was a span of 14 bases. This CDR3 is 13 amino acids long. CDR1 and CDR2 from the germline V gene are SGHTA and FQGNSA. In nucleotides, the CDR3 is TGTGCCAGCAGACCGATGAGTTATGACACCATATATTTT. This sequence encodes CASRPMSYDTIYF.

This chain links TRBV5-1 with TRBJ1-2; the match to TRBD1 covers 8 bases. The CDR3 has 15 amino acids. V gave up 4 bases and J gave up 0 bases; unmatched junction bases: 5. Germline values: CDR1 SGHRS, CDR2 YFSETQ. This CDR3 reads CASSLQGAANYGYTF. CDR3 nucleotides: TGCGCCAGCAGCCTTCAGGGGGCAGCTAACTATGGCTACACCTTC.

V and J are TRBV7-3 and TRBJ2-5; D is ambiguous. The end of the DNA aligns better with TRBJ2-1, so the J call may be wrong. CDR1 and CDR2 (germline): SGHTA, FQGTGA. This CDR3 is 14 amino acids long. CDR3 sequence reads: CASSPRASRSEQFF. Here the CDR3 DNA reads TGTGCCAGCAGTCCCCGGGCTAGTCGAAGTGAGCAGTTCTTC.

This clonotype was detected many times. The genes are TRBV10-3 and TRBJ1-2; D is unresolved. Trimming took off 6 bases at V and 5 bases at J, with 7 bases between the two ends. This CDR3 has 11 amino acids. The V gene's germline CDR1 is ENHRY and CDR2 SYGVKD. This CDR3 reads CAISDGYGYTF. The CDR3 nucleotides read TGTGCCATCAGCGACGGATATGGCTACACCTTC.

The table lists this clonotype with a few counts. The chain is built from TRBV27 and TRBJ2-2, with TRBD1 identical over 10 bases. Trimming removed 8 bases from V and 5 bases from J; junction bases left unmatched: 8. The CDR3 consists of 15 residues. CDR1 and CDR2 from the germline V gene are MNHEY and SMNVEV (reference sequence). The CDR3 loop reads CASSLTGGFTGELFF. CDR3 sequence (DNA): TGTGCCAGCTCGTTGACAGGGGGCTTTACCGGGGAGCTGTTTTTT.

This clonotype was detected only a few times. The chain uses TRBV7-2 and TRBJ2-1; D may match TRBD1 or TRBD2 (6 bases each). Germline V gives CDR1 SGHTA, CDR2 FQGNSA. The CDR3 totals 15 residues. Deletions cut 1 base from V and 3 bases from J, with 10 bases between. The CDR3 loop reads CASSLDRGHYNEQFF. DNA of the CDR3: TGTGCCAGCAGCTTAGATCGGGGGCACTACAATGAGCAGTTCTTC.

Notes on this clonotype: One end of the junction fails to match germline, which may point to a read error. CDR3 residues: CSARDGLAKSIQYF. The CDR3 bases are TGCAGTGCTAGAGACGGCCTGGCCAAAAGCATTCAGTACTTC. The V gene is TRBV20-1, the J gene TRBJ2-4; no reliable D call. CDR1 DFQATT and CDR2 SNEGSKA come from the germline V gene (reference sequence). This CDR3 has 14 residues.

This clonotype has only a few counts. The chain carries TRBV4-2 and TRBJ1-4; D gene uncertain. Germline assignment: CDR1 LGHNA and CDR2 YNFKEQ. Trimming removed 0 bases from V and 5 bases from J, with 13 bases in between. The CDR3 totals 16 residues. The CDR3 loop reads CASSQDRSRYNEKLFF. Here the CDR3 DNA reads TGTGCCAGCAGCCAAGATAGGAGCAGGTACAATGAAAAACTGTTTTTT.

The chain joins TRBV5-5 to TRBJ1-2; 7 nucleotides agree with TRBD1. Germline-derived CDR1 and CDR2 are SGHKS and YYEKEE (reference sequence). The J segment lost 7 bases and the V segment lost 0 bases, leaving 3 bases of the junction unmatched. The CDR3 has 13 amino acids. In DNA form, the CDR3 reads TGTGCCAGCAGCTTGGAGGGGGCGCGTGGCTACACCTTC. It specifies CASSLEGARGYTF.

This clonotype was recorded a few times. The chain joins TRBV29-1 to TRBJ1-1; D perhaps matches TRBD1 (5 bases). Trimming removed 7 bases from V and 1 base from J, with 10 bases in between. The CDR3 totals 12 residues. Germline V lookup: CDR1 SQVTM, CDR2 ANQGSEA. The CDR3 is CSAGHQNTEAFF. The CDR3 DNA reads as TGCAGCGCCGGACATCAGAACACTGAAGCTTTCTTT.

The rearrangement links TRBV5-1 to TRBJ2-3; no definite D call. CDR3 length: 14 residues. The V and J ends lost 6 bases and 0 bases respectively, with 11 bases between them. Germline assignment: CDR1 SGHRS and CDR2 YFSETQ. The CDR3 DNA follows: TGCGCCAGCATGGATACCTCTAGCACAGATACGCAGTATTTT. This gives the protein CASMDTSSTDTQYF.

This clonotype came up a few times. The chain has TRBV27 and TRBJ1-2; possible D gene TRBD1, 5 bases. There are 15 residues in the CDR3. Germline loops: CDR1 MNHEY, CDR2 SMNVEV (reference sequence). V shed 5 bases and J shed 2 bases, with 15 bases lying between them. The CDR3 loop is CASSLDSCLNYGYTF. The CDR3 bases are TGTGCCAGCAGTCTAGACAGCTGTCTCAACTATGGCTACACCTTC.

This clonotype was picked up a small number of times. V gene TRBV6-6 combines with J gene TRBJ1-2; D may be TRBD1 (6 bases). This CDR3 contains 14 residues. Per the germline V gene, CDR1 is MNHNY and CDR2 is SVGAGI (reference sequence). Trimming stripped 7 bases from V and 4 bases from J, with 16 bases between. CDR3 region: CASTLEGRGYGYTF. The CDR3, as DNA: TGTGCCAGCACTCTAGAAGGCAGGGGCTATGGCTACACCTTC.

The chain combines TRBV20-1 with TRBJ2-3, with D tentatively TRBD1 or TRBD2 (6 bases each). CDR3 size: 14 residues. Trimming left V 0 bases short and J 7 bases short, with 14 bases between. Germline CDR1 DFQATT, CDR2 SNEGSKA (reference sequence). CDR3 sequence: CSARDSGALHTQYF. The CDR3 coding sequence is TGCAGTGCTAGAGACTCGGGGGCACTCCATACGCAGTATTTT.

The chain carries TRBV12-3 or TRBV12-4 and TRBJ1-4; tentatively, D is TRBD1 (5 bases). The CDR3 is 14 amino acids. Trimming cost V 7 bases and J 5 bases, with 14 bases left between them. The CDR3 sequence is CASKYTGGNEKLFF. In DNA form, the CDR3 reads TGTGCCAGCAAATACACAGGAGGAAATGAAAAACTGTTTTTT.